Each of the 23 T cell receptor beta chains below was sequenced from the same sample in a study of cytomegalovirus exposure and HLA in healthy donors. The PCR contained 60 Vbeta and 13 Jbeta primers. Profiling relied on immunoSEQ multiplex PCR, and the TCRdb table lists in-frame clones only, not all of them. Seen here are under 200,000 clones, 65% to 70% observed once, and the top ten hold 4.5%. What was sequenced was PBMCs. All receptors come from a woman in her late teens or twenties in good health and CMV-seropositive.

Only a few counts were recorded for this clone. The chain employs TRBV9 and TRBJ1-4; 7 bases map to TRBD1. V lost 2 bases and J lost 2; bases outside the gene matches: 0. Germline V gene data show CDR1 as SGDLS and CDR2 as YYNGEE. CDR3 length: 14 residues. This CDR3 reads CASSVGQTNEKLFF. CDR3 in DNA: TGTGCCAGCAGCGTGGGACAGACTAATGAAAAACTGTTTTTT.

The J gene is TRBJ2-1, the V gene TRBV10-3; TRBD2 might be the D (5 bases). The germline V and J ends were trimmed by 2 bases and 8 bases, with 10 bases remaining between them. Germline CDR1 is ENHRY and CDR2 is SYGVKD. The CDR3 contains 13 residues. In nucleotides, the CDR3 is TGTGCCATCAGTGAGCCCCTCGGGGATGAGCAGTTCTTC. The encoded protein is CAISEPLGDEQFF.

The genes are TRBV5-6 and TRBJ2-7, with TRBD2 identical over 7 bases. The CDR3 contains 16 residues. With 2 bases clipped from V and 6 bases from J, the junction kept 14 bases outside the gene matches. CDR1 is SGHDT and CDR2 is YYEEEE in the germline V gene. In DNA form, the CDR3 reads TGTGCCAGCAGCTTATCCTCTCTTCCGGGACTACCCGAGCAGTACTTC. This encodes CASSLSSLPGLPEQYF. Complete variable domain (other parts from reference TRBV5-6 and TRBJ2-7): DAGVTQSPTHLIKTRGQQVTLRCSPKSGHDTVSWYQQALGQGPQFIFQYYEEEERQRGNFPDRFSGHQFPNYSSELNVNALLLGDSALYLCASSLSSLPGLPEQYFGPGTRLTVT.

This clone was seen a single time. This CDR3 is CASSPGLRSGGTQFPSDTQYF. CDR3 coding DNA: TGTGCCAGCTCACCCGGGTTAAGAAGCGGGGGGACGCAGTTCCCGTCAGATACGCAGTATTTT. The chain combines TRBV18 with TRBJ2-3, with 9 bases fitting TRBD2. Per the germline V gene, CDR1 is KGHSH and CDR2 is LQKENI. The CDR3 runs to 21 residues. V lost 3 bases to trimming and J lost 4 bases; unmatched junction nucleotides: 23.

V is TRBV9 and J is TRBJ1-5; D call uncertain. V was clipped by 0 bases and J by 9 bases, with 10 bases between them. The length of the CDR3 is 13 residues. CDR1 and CDR2 from the germline V gene are SGDLS and YYNGEE. This chain's CDR3 is CASSVVPGAPQHF. CDR3 DNA: TGTGCCAGCAGCGTAGTTCCAGGTGCGCCCCAGCATTTT.

The chain joins TRBV15 to TRBJ1-2; D is undetermined. The V gene's germline CDR1 is LNHNV and CDR2 YYDKDF (reference sequence). The ends were cut back, 0 bases at V and 2 bases at J, with 4 bases in the middle. The CDR3 loop spans 13 amino acids. The CDR3 nucleotides read TGTGCCACCAGCAGAGATCCGAACTATGGCTACACCTTC. Translated: CATSRDPNYGYTF.

This clone was counted once. This chain connects TRBV28 to TRBJ2-7; D is perhaps TRBD1 (6 bases). V dropped 7 bases and J dropped 0 bases, with 16 bases sitting between them. CDR3 length: 15 residues. Germline V gene lookup returns CDR1 MDHEN and CDR2 SYDVKM. The CDR3 is CASTLWQGSSYEQYF. CDR3 bases: TGTGCCAGCACCCTCTGGCAGGGGAGCTCCTACGAGCAGTACTTC.

This rearrangement joins TRBV10-1 to TRBJ2-1; 9 positions agree with TRBD2. The CDR3 has 14 residues. The V gene's germline CDR1 is WNHNN and CDR2 SYGVQD (reference sequence). The trim removed 5 bases at V and 7 bases at J, leaving 6 bases unmatched. CDR3 sequence reads: CASSSLAGRNEQFF. In DNA, the CDR3 is TGCGCCAGCAGTTCGCTAGCGGGAAGGAATGAGCAGTTCTTC.

A few counts support this clone. This chain connects TRBV4-3 to TRBJ2-5, with TRBD2 identical over 11 bases. Trimming took 1 base from V and 2 from J; bases not matched to a gene: 9. The germline gives CDR1 LGHNA, CDR2 YSLEER. The CDR3 spans 18 residues. The CDR3, as DNA: TGCGCCAGCAGCCAAGGGAGGGCTAGCGGGGGGTTACAAGAGACCCAGTACTTC. This encodes CASSQGRASGGLQETQYF.

This clone was seen more than once but under ten times. The V and J genes are TRBV7-2 and TRBJ2-5; TRBD1 aligns across 7 bases. The CDR3 covers 14 residues. V dropped 5 bases and J dropped 3; count of bases not matched to a gene: 6. CDR1 and CDR2 (germline): SGHTA, FQGNSA. The CDR3 is CASSRGTAKETQYF. The CDR3 region has the DNA TGTGCCAGCAGCAGGGGGACAGCTAAAGAGACCCAGTACTTC.

V gene TRBV27 combines with J gene TRBJ1-2; a possible D gene is TRBD1 (5 bases). Trimming shortened V by 5 bases and J by 4 bases, and 17 bases separated the two germline ends. Germline values: CDR1 MNHEY, CDR2 SMNVEV (reference sequence). The CDR3 covers 15 residues. The CDR3 bases are TGTGCCAGCAGTACGAGGGGAGGAAACAGCTATGGCTACACCTTC. It codes for CASSTRGGNSYGYTF.

As DNA, the CDR3 is TGTGCCAGCAGTCTACAGGTTTCTGGAAACACCATATATTTT. This translates into CASSLQVSGNTIYF. The genes are TRBV6-1 and TRBJ1-3, with D possibly TRBD1 on 5 matching bases. The CDR3 runs 14 residues. Germline lookup yields CDR1 MNHNS and CDR2 SASEGT. V lost 5 bases and J lost 1, with 9 bases in between.

This chain joins TRBV6-6 and TRBJ1-1; 12 bases agree with TRBD1. Germline loops: CDR1 MNHNY, CDR2 SVGAGI (reference sequence). The J segment lost 11 bases and the V segment lost 5 bases, leaving 12 bases of the junction unmatched. There are 15 residues in the CDR3. CDR3 nucleotide sequence: TGTGCCAGCAGTAACCGGGACAGGGGGCGCCTTTTGGCTTTCTTT. It codes for CASSNRDRGRLLAFF.

The V call is TRBV5-4, the J call TRBJ2-1; D is perhaps TRBD2 (7 bases). The CDR3 has 18 amino acids. Germline-derived CDR1 and CDR2 are SGHNT and YYREEE (reference sequence). V shed 4 bases and J shed 4 bases, with 24 bases lying between them. CDR3 sequence reads: CASSAKGGGKGRYNEQFF. In nucleotides, the CDR3 is TGTGCCAGCAGCGCGAAAGGGGGGGGGAAGGGAAGGTACAATGAGCAGTTCTTC.

The chain carries TRBV5-4 and TRBJ2-7, with D tentatively TRBD1 (6 bases). The CDR3 is made up of 14 amino acids. V dropped 3 bases and J dropped 7 bases, with 17 bases sitting between them. Germline V CDR1 and CDR2: SGHNT, YYREEE (reference sequence). The CDR3 DNA reads as TGTGCCAGCAGCTCGACCTCAGGGGATCGGGAGCAGTACTTC. This gives the protein CASSSTSGDREQYF.

This chain connects TRBV27 to TRBJ1-1, with unresolved D. The germline V gene has CDR1 MNHEY and CDR2 SMNVEV (reference sequence). The CDR3 is 13 residues long. Trimming took off 9 bases at V and 3 bases at J, with 14 bases between the two ends. In DNA form, the CDR3 reads TGTGCCAGTCGGGGTCAAGGGTACACTGAAGCTTTCTTT. Protein product: CASRGQGYTEAFF.

The rearrangement joins TRBV28 to TRBJ1-1; possibly TRBD1 for D (5 bases). CDR1 is MDHEN, CDR2 SYDVKM, per germline. Trimming took 2 bases from V and 1 from J, leaving 5 bases between them. CDR3 size: 13 residues. The CDR3, as DNA: TGTGCCAGCAGTTTAGACAGGAACACTGAAGCTTTCTTT. This encodes CASSLDRNTEAFF.

CDR3 region: CASSLFNADQETQYF. The CDR3 region has the DNA TGTGCCAGCAGCTTATTTAACGCGGACCAAGAGACCCAGTACTTC. V is TRBV7-2 and J is TRBJ2-5; D not certain. Per germline, CDR1 SGHTA and CDR2 FQGNSA. Trimming took off 2 bases at V and 0 bases at J, with 10 bases between the two ends. The CDR3 has 15 residues.

This clone has more than one count but fewer than ten. The chain is built from TRBV30 and TRBJ1-2; possible D gene TRBD1, 5 bases. The CDR3 totals 13 residues. Per germline, CDR1 GTSNPN and CDR2 SVGIG (reference sequence). V lost 3 bases and J lost 11, with 19 bases in between. CDR3 sequence: CAWRMNTGTLYTF. In DNA, the CDR3 is TGTGCCTGGAGGATGAATACCGGGACTTTGTACACCTTC.

The chain has TRBV27 and TRBJ1-2; possibly TRBD1 for D (5 bases). This CDR3 has 14 residues. Germline V lookup: CDR1 MNHEY, CDR2 SMNVEV (reference sequence). The ends were cut back, 0 bases at V and 6 bases at J, with 11 bases in the middle. DNA of the CDR3: TGTGCCAGCAGTTTATCGGCGGGGACGGATGGCTACACCTTC. This gives the protein CASSLSAGTDGYTF.

This clone was observed a handful of times. V gene TRBV29-1 combines with J gene TRBJ2-1; 11 bases fit TRBD2. There are 16 residues in the CDR3. Germline V gene lookup returns CDR1 SQVTM and CDR2 ANQGSEA. V lost 0 bases and J lost 8; bases outside the gene matches: 9. CDR3 protein: CSVEDVASGRYHEQFF. CDR3 in DNA: TGCAGCGTTGAAGATGTTGCTAGCGGGAGGTATCATGAGCAGTTCTTC.

This clone has a handful of counts. The chain joins TRBV4-2 to TRBJ2-2; TRBD2 matches at 8 bases. The CDR3 runs to 15 residues. The germline gives CDR1 LGHNA, CDR2 YNFKEQ. Unmatched junction bases numbered 6, after V lost 6 bases and J lost 3 bases. CDR3 region: CASSPSGRHTGELFF. CDR3 bases: TGTGCCAGCAGTCCTAGCGGGCGACACACCGGGGAGCTGTTTTTT.

This clone was picked up a small number of times. The rearrangement joins TRBV6-6 to TRBJ1-2; a possible D gene is TRBD1 (6 bases). Germline V gene data show CDR1 as MNHNY and CDR2 as SVGAGI (reference sequence). The CDR3 runs to 16 residues. V lost 8 bases and J 3 bases, leaving 22 bases between the germline ends. DNA for the CDR3: TGTGCCAGCCGTCACGGGGACACACCTAATCACTATGGCTACACCTTC. This gives the protein CASRHGDTPNHYGYTF.